These 5 T cell receptor beta chains share one sample of origin, sequenced in a study of shared clonotypes between healthy human individuals. Sequenced by immunoSEQ multiplex PCR; TCRdb stores in-frame clones only, minus some. The table lists nearly 750,000 clones, 55% to 80% of them singletons. Sequencing was performed on memory CD4+ T cells sorted from blood. Documented subset: CD45RA-negative fraction. These receptors were collected from a woman aged 25 to 45 in good health.

A word on this clone: Compared with germline, one end of the junction differs, possibly owing to a read error. The gene calls are TRBV6-1 and TRBJ2-1, with a tentative D call TRBD1 (6 bases). The germline V gene has CDR1 MNHNS and CDR2 SASEGT. The CDR3 extends over 16 amino acids. The CDR3 reads CAISESVGGENNEQFF. CDR3 nucleotides: TGTGCCATCAGTGAGTCGGTTGGGGGCGAAAACAATGAGCAGTTCTTC.

The chain is built from TRBV5-1 and TRBJ2-5; 9 bases are a match to TRBD2. V shed 5 bases and J 1 base; nucleotides not matched to a gene: 6. The CDR3 spans 15 residues. Per the germline V gene, CDR1 is SGHRS and CDR2 is YFSETQ. CDR3 loop: CASSRTGLAQETQYF. The CDR3 nucleotides are TGCGCCAGCAGTCGCACGGGACTAGCCCAAGAGACCCAGTACTTC. Full variable domain (remainder filled in from reference TRBV5-1 and TRBJ2-5): KAGVTQTPRYLIKTRGQQVTLSCSPISGHRSVSWYQQTPGQGLQFLFEYFSETQRNKGNFPGRFSGRQFSNSRSEMNVSTLELGDSALYLCASSRTGLAQETQYFGPGTRLLVL.

V usage is TRBV7-9 and J usage is TRBJ1-5; 11 bases fit TRBD1. CDR3 length equals 17 residues. V was pared by 1 base and J by 2 bases, with 4 bases of the junction left unmatched. Germline V gene lookup returns CDR1 SEHNR and CDR2 FQNEAQ (reference sequence). The CDR3 nucleotides are TGTGCCAGCAGCTTAGGGACAGGGGGCGGCGGCAATCAGCCCCAGCATTTT. Translation: CASSLGTGGGGNQPQHF.

Worth noting for this clone: At the DNA level, this CDR3 is encoded by other sequences in the same sample as well. The chain couples TRBV28 to TRBJ1-4; no firm D call. Looked up from germline, CDR1 is MDHEN and CDR2 is SYDVKM. The V and J ends lost 3 bases and 8 bases respectively, with 7 bases between them. The CDR3 has 12 amino acids. CDR3 coding DNA: TGTGCCAGCAGTTTCTTGAGGGAAAAACTGTTTTTT. It is translated as CASSFLREKLFF.

The rearrangement links TRBV19 to TRBJ2-3, with TRBD2 identical over 8 bases. The V segment lost 3 bases and the J segment 4 bases; nucleotides outside the gene matches: 3. The germline CDR1 and CDR2 sequences are LNHDA and SQIVND (reference sequence). This CDR3 comprises 14 residues. The chain's CDR3 is CASSMGSGADTQYF. CDR3 nucleotide sequence: TGTGCCAGTAGTATGGGTAGCGGGGCAGATACGCAGTATTTT.